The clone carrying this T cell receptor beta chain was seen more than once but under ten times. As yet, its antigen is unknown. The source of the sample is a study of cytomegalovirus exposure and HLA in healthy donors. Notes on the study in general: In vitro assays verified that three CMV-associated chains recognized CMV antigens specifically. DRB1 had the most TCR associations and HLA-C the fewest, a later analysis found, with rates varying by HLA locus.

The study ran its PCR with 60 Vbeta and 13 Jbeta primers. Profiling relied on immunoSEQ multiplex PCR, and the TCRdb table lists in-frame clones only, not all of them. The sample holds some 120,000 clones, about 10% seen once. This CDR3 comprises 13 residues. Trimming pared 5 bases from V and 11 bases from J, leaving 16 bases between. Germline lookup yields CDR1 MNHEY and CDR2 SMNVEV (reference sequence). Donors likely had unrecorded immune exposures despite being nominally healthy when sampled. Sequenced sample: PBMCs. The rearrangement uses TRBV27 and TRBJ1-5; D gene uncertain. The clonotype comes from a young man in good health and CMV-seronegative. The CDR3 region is CASSPIDSPSQHF. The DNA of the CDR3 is TGTGCCAGCAGTCCTATTGATTCCCCGTCCCAGCATTTT.